This TCR beta chain came from a study of T cells expressing NK-cell markers. TCRdb reanalyzed the 5' RACE reads, giving one entry per CDR3 protein sequence and no DNA. This table lists 400,000 to 450,000 distinct CDR3 sequences. Germline lookup yields CDR1 KGHDR and CDR2 SFDVKD. The CDR3 contains 16 residues. The sequence came from a woman aged 18-70 years in good health. The chain couples TRBV24-1 to TRBJ2-1. Source material: blood T cells: a sorted CD56 or NKG2C T cell subset, CD4+ or CD8+ T cells, or bulk PBMC T cells (not recorded which). CDR3 sequence: CATSDFRADGYNEQFF.